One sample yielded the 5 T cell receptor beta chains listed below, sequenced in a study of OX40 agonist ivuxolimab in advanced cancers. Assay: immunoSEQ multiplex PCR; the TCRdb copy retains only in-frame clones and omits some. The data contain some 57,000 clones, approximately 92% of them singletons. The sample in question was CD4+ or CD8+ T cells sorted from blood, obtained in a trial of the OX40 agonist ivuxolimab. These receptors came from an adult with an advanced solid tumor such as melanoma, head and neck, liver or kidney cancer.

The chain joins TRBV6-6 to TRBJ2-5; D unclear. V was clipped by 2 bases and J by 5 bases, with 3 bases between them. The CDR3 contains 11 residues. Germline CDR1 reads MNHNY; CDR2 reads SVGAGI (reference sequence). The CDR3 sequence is CASSYRETQYF. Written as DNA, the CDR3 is TGTGCCAGCAGTTACCGGGAGACCCAGTACTTC.

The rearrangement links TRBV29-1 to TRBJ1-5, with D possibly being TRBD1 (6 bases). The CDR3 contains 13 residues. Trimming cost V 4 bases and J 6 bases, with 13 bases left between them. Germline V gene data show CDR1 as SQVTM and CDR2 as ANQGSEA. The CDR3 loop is CSVARGLSQPQHF. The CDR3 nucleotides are TGCAGCGTTGCTCGGGGGCTTAGTCAGCCCCAGCATTTT.

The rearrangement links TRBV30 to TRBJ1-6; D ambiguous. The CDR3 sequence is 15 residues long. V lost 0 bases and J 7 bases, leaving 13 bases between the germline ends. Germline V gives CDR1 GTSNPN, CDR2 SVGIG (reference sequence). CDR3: CAWSVLSWRNSPLHF. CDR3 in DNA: TGTGCCTGGAGTGTATTGTCCTGGCGCAATTCACCCCTCCACTTT.

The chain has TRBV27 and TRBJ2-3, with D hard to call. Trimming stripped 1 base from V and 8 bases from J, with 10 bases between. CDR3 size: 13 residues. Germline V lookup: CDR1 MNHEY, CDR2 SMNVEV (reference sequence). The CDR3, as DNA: TGTGCCAGCAGTTTATTTATAGGAGCTACGCAGTATTTT. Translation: CASSLFIGATQYF.

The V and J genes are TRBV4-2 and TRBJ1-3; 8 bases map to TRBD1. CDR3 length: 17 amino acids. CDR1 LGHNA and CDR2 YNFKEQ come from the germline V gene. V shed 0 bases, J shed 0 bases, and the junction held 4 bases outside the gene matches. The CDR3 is CASSQDPDRVSGNTIYF. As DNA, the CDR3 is TGTGCCAGCAGCCAAGACCCGGACAGGGTCTCTGGAAACACCATATATTTT.